This TCR beta chain was captured by sequencing in a study of long-term antiretroviral therapy in people with HIV (dated by TCRdb to between 2020 and 2023). For the study in its entirety: The earliest samples were collected roughly a decade before the 2015 WHO recommendation for immediate ART, at a time when ART was usually postponed until CD4 counts fell. A total of around 190 cryopreserved PBMC samples came from around 30 adults with confirmed HIV infection and were collected serially over a mean of approximately six years (range 1-12). No cross-contamination during QIAcube processing turned up in test extractions that ran a monoclonal T-cell line alongside some 34 polyclonal samples. Of the roughly 31 participants with HIV, more than 10 were female. Whether ART initiation and durable HIV suppression were associated with changes in peripheral blood TRB repertoire composition and diversity was tested in a retrospective serial study.

Overall study outcomes, separate from this receptor: The samples span the years 2004 to 2017, and the ART regimens used at that time may not be as effective as current regimens. Inferences about post-ART repertoire changes were limited because no data were available on ART adherence, viral resistance or therapy changes. Limited PBMC availability meant only the TCR beta chain was sequenced, without alpha chain pairing. CDR3 length ranges in HIV repertoires were narrower than in controls, and network structure suggested an antigen-experienced repertoire with only a slight naive shift after ART. Starting ART was linked to a significant rise in TRB diversity, yet even after long-term ART the diversity remained significantly lower than in transplant donor controls. Unsorted PBMC were profiled instead of sorted CD4+ and CD8+ T cells because pre-ART samples had limited cell numbers. At every time point, the repertoire was dominated by expanded TRB clones first identified before ART initiation, although this dominance fluctuated and, in many PLHIV, declined after ART.

Participants were included only if at least one PBMC sample before ART initiation and at least two post-ART samples were available. All participants with HIV were treated in the United States of America. Before DNA extraction, cryopreserved samples of roughly 0.85-10 million PBMC were thawed and washed. At the time of the earliest PBMC sample, participants with HIV were aged between roughly 23 and 60 years. PBMC samples were contributed by each participant from 1-4 timepoints before ART initiation and 2-8 timepoints after ART initiation, with a median of 7 samples. Serial HIV viral load, CD4+ T-cell count, ART history and demographic data were obtained for every participant. Genomic DNA was extracted from unsorted PBMC with a Qiagen kit on a QIAcube, with processing performed in batches of 12 samples. Sequencing of the TRB variable region was done with the immunoSEQ hsTCRB v3.0 assay at survey level resolution. TRB sequencing targeted a depth of 40,000-50,000 T-cell genomes per sample. TRB libraries were pooled and sequenced on an Illumina MiSeq using a v3 150-cycle kit. As for the original processing: Analysis of repertoires was carried out in R inside a reproducible Nextflow workflow spanning QC, data transformation and analysis. LymphoSeq2, an R package for exploring AIRR-Seq data, was used to implement the custom analyses. After excluding a few samples that yielded fewer than 5000 total TRB sequences, fewer than 200 HIV repertoires remained for analysis. Among the 200 or so HIV repertoires that were kept, around 60 were collected before ART initiation and more than 120 were collected after ART initiation. Repertoires were downsampled to 5000 TRB nucleotide sequences, and summary statistics were averaged over 100 downsampling iterations. TRB sequences were retained for analysis only if CDR3 regions of at least seven amino acids were present. A Shannon entropy-derived clonality score and the Gini coefficient were used to measure diversity. In repertoire networks, the top 5000 CDR3 amino acid sequences were linked whenever an edit distance of one separated two sequences. For TRB CDR3 amino acid sequences, antigen specificity groups and MHC restriction were predicted with GLIPH2. To flag known associations with CMV, EBV, HIV or tissue antigens, CDR3 amino acid sequences were compared against VDJdb and McPAS-TCR. Pre-ART, post-ART and control groups were compared with Wilcoxon signed-rank tests and Holm-Bonferroni correction. TCRdb provides this immuneACCESS table in a form limited to in-frame rearrangements. Some clones are lacking; in checked studies, under half of them reflect an unresolved V gene, and why the rest are absent is not known. Clonal size and the V and J genes are those of that table, whereas D and trimming came from the DNA. This sample gives 15,000 or so clones in total; approximately 73% of them show up just once. The top ten constitute 25% to 35% of the sample.

Remarks on this clone: Its antigen remains unidentified. Nothing much larger sits one base from this clone, and base qualities are not available.

The sequence came from a man aged 40-55 years with HIV. This sample comprised unsorted PBMCs, obtained 3.1 years after starting antiretroviral therapy.

This receptor carries the CDR3 CASSLTGVAFF. The DNA sequence reads TGTGCCAGCAGCTTAACCGGTGTCGCTTTCTTT. The receptor chain draws on TRBV11-2 and TRBJ1-1, with no D gene named confidently. As encoded in the germline V gene, CDR1 is SGHAT while CDR2 is FQNNGV. The CDR3 covers 11 residues, taking in both the cysteine and the phenylalanine. The sequence is cut down to CDR3 DNA, 33 bases in frame from base 1. The V and J ends are trimmed by 2 bases and 11 bases, leaving 9 bases between them.